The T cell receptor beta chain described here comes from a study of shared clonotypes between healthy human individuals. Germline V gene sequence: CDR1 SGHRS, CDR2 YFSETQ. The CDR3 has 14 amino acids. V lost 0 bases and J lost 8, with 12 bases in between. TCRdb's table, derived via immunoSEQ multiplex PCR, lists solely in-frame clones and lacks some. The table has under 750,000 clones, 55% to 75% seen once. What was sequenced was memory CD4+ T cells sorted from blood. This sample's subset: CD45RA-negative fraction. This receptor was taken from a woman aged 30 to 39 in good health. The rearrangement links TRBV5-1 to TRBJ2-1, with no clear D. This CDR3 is CASSLGARSYEQFF. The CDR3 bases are TGCGCCAGCAGCTTGGGTGCTAGAAGCTATGAGCAGTTCTTC.